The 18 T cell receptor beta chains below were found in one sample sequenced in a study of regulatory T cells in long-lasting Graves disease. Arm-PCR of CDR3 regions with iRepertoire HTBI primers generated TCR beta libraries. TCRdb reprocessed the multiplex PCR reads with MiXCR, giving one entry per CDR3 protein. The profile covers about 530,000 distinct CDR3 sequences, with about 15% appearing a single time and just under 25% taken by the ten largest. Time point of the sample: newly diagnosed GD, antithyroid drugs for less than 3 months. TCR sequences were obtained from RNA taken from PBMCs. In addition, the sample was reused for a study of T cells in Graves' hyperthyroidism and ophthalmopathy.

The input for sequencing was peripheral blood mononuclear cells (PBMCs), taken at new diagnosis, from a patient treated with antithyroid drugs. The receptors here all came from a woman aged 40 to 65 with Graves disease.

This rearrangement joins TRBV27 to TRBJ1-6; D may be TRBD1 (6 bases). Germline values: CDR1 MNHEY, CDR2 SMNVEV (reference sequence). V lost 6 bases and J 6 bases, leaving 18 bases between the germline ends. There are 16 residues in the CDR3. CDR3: CASSAKGGFFNSPLHF. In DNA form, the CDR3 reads TGTGCCAGCAGCGCTAAAGGGGGATTCTTTAATTCACCCCTCCACTTT.

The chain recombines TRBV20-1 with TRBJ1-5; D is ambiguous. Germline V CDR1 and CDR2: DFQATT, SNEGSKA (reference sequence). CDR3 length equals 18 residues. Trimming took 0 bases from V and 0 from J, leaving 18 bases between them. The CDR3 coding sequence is TGCAGTGCTAGAGATAAGTCAGGAGGAGACTATAGCAATCAGCCCCAGCATTTT. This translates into CSARDKSGGDYSNQPQHF.

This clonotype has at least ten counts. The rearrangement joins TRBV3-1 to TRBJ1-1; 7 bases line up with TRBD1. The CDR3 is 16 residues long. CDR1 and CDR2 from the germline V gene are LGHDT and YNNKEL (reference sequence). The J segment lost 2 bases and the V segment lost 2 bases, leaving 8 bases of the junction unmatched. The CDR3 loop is CASSQTRTGLNTEAFF. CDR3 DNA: TGTGCCAGCAGCCAAACCCGGACAGGCCTTAACACTGAAGCTTTCTTT.

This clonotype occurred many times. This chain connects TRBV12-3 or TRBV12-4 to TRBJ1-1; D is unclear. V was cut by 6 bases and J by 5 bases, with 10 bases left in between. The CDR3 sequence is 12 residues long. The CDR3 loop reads CASSSPGTEAFF. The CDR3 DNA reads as TGTGCCAGCAGCTCGCCAGGTACTGAAGCTTTCTTT.

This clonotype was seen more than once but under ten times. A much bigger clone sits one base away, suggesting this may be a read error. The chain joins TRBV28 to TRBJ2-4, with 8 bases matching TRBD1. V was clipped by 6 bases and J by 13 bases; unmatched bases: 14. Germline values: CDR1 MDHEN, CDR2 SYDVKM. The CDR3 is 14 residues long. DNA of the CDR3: TGTGCCAGCAGAACAGGCAGGGGGCAGGCTGAGCAGTACTTC. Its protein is CASRTGRGQAEQYF.

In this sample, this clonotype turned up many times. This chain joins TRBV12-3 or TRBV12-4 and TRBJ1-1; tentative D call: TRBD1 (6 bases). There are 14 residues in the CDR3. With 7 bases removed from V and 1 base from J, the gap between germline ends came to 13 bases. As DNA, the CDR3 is TGTGCCAGCACGATAGGACAGAAGAACACTGAAGCTTTCTTT. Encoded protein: CASTIGQKNTEAFF.

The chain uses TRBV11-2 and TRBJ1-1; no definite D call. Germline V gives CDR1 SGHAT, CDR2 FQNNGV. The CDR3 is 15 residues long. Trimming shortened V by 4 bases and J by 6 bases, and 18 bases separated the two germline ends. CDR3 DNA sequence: TGTGCCAGCAGCTCCAATCGGGGTAGGAGCGCTGAAGCTTTCTTT. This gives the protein CASSSNRGRSAEAFF.

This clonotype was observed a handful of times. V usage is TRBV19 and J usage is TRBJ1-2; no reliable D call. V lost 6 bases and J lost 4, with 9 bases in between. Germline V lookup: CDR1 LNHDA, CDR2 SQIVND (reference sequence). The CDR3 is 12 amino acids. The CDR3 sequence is CASRQDGYGYTF. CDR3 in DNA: TGTGCCAGTAGGCAGGATGGCTATGGCTACACCTTC.

CDR3 sequence reads: CASSWGAWSSYEQFF. In nucleotides, the CDR3 is TGTGCCAGCAGTTGGGGCGCGTGGAGCTCCTACGAGCAGTTCTTC. This rearrangement joins TRBV6-9 to TRBJ2-1, with D possibly being TRBD1 (5 bases). This CDR3 has 15 residues. CDR1 and CDR2 (germline): MNHGY, SVAAGI. V lost 4 bases and J lost 10, with 20 bases in between.

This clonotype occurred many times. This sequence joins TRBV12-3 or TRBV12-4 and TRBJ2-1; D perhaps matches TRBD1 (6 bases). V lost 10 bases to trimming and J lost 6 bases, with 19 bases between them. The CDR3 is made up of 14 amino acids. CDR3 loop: CATTVGAGVNEQFF. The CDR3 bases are TGTGCCACCACCGTTGGGGCAGGGGTCAATGAGCAGTTCTTC.

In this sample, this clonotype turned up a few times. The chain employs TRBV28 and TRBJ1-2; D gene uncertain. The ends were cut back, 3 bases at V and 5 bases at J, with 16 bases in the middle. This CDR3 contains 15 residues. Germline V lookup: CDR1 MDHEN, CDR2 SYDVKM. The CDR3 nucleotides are TGTGCCAGCAGTTTGAGGATTTTTCCCATGTATGGCTACACCTTC. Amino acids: CASSLRIFPMYGYTF.

CDR3 loop: CASSFQGMAGNTIYF. The CDR3, as DNA: TGTGCCAGCAGCTTCCAGGGAATGGCTGGAAACACCATATATTTT. V gene TRBV5-6 combines with J gene TRBJ1-3; D possibly corresponds to TRBD1 (5 bases). The V and J ends lost 2 bases and 2 bases respectively, with 11 bases between them. From germline, CDR1 is SGHDT and CDR2 YYEEEE. The CDR3 contains 15 residues. The full variable domain, with the rest looked up from reference TRBV5-6 and TRBJ1-3, is DAGVTQSPTHLIKTRGQQVTLRCSPKSGHDTVSWYQQALGQGPQFIFQYYEEEERQRGNFPDRFSGHQFPNYSSELNVNALLLGDSALYLCASSFQGMAGNTIYFGEGSWLTVV.

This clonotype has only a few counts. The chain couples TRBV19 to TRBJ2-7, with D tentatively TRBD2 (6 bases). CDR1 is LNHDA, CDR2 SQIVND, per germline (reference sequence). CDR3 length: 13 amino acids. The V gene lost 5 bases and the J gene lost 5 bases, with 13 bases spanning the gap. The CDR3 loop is CASSPTAGNEQYF. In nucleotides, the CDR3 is TGTGCCAGTAGTCCGACCGCGGGGAACGAGCAGTACTTC.

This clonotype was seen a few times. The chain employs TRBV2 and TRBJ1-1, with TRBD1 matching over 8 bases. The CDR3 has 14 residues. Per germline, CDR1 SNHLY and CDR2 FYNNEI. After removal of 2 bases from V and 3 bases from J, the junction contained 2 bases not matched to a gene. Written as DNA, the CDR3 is TGTGCCAGCAGTGAACAGGGGGCGTACACTGAAGCTTTCTTT. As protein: CASSEQGAYTEAFF.

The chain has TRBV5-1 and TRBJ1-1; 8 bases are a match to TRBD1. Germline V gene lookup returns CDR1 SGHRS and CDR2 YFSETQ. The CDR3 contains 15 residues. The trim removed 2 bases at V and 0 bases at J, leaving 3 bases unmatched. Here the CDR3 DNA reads TGCGCCAGCAGCTTACAGGGACAGGTGAACACTGAAGCTTTCTTT. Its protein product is CASSLQGQVNTEAFF.

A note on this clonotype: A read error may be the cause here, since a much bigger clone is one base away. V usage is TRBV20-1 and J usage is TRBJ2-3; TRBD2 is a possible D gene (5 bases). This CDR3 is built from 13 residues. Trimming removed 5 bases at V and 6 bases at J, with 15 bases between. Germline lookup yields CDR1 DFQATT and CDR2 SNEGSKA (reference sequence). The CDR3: CSAQVQPGDTQYF. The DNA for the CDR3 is TGCAGTGCTCAGGTCCAACCGGGGGATACGCAGTATTTT.

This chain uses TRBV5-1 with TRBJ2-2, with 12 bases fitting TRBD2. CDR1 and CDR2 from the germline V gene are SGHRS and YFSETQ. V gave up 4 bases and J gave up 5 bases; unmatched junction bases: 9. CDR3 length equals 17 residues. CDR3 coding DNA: TGCGCCAGCAGCCCGGGTGTTACTAGCGGGAGGACCGGGGAGCTGTTTTTT. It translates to CASSPGVTSGRTGELFF.

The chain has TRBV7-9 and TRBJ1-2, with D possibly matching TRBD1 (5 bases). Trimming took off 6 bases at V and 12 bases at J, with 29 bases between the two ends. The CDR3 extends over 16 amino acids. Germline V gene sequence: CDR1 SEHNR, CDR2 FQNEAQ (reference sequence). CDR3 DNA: TGTGCCAGCAGGCTAGGCTCGGGGCAGGGTCAGGTCATGGACACCTTC. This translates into CASRLGSGQGQVMDTF. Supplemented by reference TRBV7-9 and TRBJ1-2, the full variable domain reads DTGVSQNPRHKITKRGQNVTFRCDPISEHNRLYWYRQTLGQGPEFLTYFQNEAQLEKSRLLSDRFSAERPKGSFSTLEIQRTEQGDSAMYLCASRLGSGQGQVMDTFGSGTRLTVV.